This record concerns one T cell receptor (beta chain) sequence. Its antigen is unknown. Heparinised blood was drawn once per donor, averaging roughly 110 mL. These data originate in a study of beta chain features in type 1 diabetes. Study overall: Examined across all samples were some 110 million sorted cells.

Germline CDR1 and CDR2: SEHNR and FQNEAQ (reference sequence). Deletions cut 4 bases from V and 9 bases from J, with 13 bases between. The CDR3 totals 13 residues. General study results and limits: Among all four CD4+ subsets, Type 1 diabetes patients had TCRB CDR3s that were moderately but significantly shorter. Individuals with type 1 diabetes displayed fewer insertions and more deletions at VDJ junctions.

Expressed TCRB transcripts were sequenced, since all the RNA that had been isolated was reverse transcribed. An average of about 3.4 million reads was obtained for naive, central memory and regulatory T cell samples. TCRdb keeps only in-frame clones here, not all; method: immunoSEQ multiplex PCR. This sample has a few hundred thousand clones, with 15% to 20% found just once. The J gene is TRBJ2-1, the V gene TRBV7-9; D perhaps matches TRBD1 (6 bases). Sequences were obtained from naive CD4+ T cells from blood. The TCR was taken from a man in his thirties or forties with type 1 diabetes. The CDR3 sequence is CASSSLGGSEQFF. The CDR3 nucleotides read TGTGCCAGCAGCTCCCTAGGGGGAAGTGAGCAGTTCTTC.